The TCR beta chain described here comes from a study of OX40 agonist ivuxolimab in advanced cancers. Study at large: Administration of intravenous ivuxolimab to patients occurred every 2 weeks at 0.01 to 10 mg/kg. Partial responses were recorded for three patients, including one with hepatocellular carcinoma and two with cutaneous melanoma.

The V end was cut by 0 bases, the J end by 5 bases, with 10 bases between. Germline V lookup: CDR1 MRHNA, CDR2 SNTAGT. The CDR3 consists of 14 residues. Data came from immunoSEQ multiplex PCR; TCRdb stores just in-frame clones and leaves some out. The table records about 15,000 clones, around four fifths of them present only once. The input for sequencing was CD4+ or CD8+ T cells sorted from blood, taken in a trial of the OX40 agonist ivuxolimab. V gene TRBV6-4 combines with J gene TRBJ1-2, with D perhaps TRBD1 (5 bases). This clonotype was sampled from an adult with an advanced solid tumor such as melanoma, head and neck, liver or kidney cancer. The DNA for the CDR3 is TGTGCCAGCAGTGACTCGTGGGACGAATATGGCTACACCTTC. This encodes CASSDSWDEYGYTF.